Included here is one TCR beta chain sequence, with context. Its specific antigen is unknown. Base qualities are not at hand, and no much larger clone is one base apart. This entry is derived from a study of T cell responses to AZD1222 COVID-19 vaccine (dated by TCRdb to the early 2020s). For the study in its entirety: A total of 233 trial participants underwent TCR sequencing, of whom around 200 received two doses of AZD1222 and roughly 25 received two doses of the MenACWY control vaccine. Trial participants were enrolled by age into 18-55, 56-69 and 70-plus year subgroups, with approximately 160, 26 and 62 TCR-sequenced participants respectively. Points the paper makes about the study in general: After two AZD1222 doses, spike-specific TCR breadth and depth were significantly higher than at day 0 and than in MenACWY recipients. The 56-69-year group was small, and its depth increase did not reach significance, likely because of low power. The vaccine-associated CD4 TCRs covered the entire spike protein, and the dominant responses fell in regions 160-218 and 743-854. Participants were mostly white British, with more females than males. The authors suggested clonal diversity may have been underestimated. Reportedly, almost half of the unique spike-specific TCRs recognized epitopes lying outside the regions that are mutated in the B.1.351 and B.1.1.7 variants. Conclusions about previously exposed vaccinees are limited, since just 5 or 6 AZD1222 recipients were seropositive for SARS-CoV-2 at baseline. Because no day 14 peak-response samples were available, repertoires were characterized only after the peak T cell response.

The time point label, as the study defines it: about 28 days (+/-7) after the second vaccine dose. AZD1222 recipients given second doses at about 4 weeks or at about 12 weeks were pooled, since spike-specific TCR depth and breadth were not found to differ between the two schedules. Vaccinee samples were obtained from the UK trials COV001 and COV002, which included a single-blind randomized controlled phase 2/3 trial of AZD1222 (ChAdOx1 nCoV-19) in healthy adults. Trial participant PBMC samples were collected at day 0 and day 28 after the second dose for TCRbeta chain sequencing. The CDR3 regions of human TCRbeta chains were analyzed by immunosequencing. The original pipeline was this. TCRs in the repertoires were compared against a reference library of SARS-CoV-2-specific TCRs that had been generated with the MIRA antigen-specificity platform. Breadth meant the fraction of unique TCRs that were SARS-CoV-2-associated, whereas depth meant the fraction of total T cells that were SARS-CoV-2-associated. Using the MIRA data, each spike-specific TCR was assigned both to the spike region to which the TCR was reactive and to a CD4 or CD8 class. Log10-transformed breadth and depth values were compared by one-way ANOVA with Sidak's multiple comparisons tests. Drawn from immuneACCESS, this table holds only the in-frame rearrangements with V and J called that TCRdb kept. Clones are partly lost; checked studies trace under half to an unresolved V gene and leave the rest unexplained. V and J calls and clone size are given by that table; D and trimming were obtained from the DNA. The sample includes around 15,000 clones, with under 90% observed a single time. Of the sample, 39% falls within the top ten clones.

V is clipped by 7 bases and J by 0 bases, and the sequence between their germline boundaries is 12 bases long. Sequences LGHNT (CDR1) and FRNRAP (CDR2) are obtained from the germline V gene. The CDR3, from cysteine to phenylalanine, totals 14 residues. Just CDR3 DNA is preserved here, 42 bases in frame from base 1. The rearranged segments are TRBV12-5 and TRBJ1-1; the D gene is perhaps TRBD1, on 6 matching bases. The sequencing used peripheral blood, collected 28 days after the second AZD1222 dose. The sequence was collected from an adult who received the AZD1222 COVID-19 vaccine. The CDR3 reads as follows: CASVLGQMNTEAFF. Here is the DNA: TGTGCTAGTGTTTTAGGACAGATGAACACTGAAGCTTTCTTT. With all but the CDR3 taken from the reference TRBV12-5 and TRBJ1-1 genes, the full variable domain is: DARVTQTPRHKVTEMGQEVTMRCQPILGHNTVFWYRQTMMQGLELLAYFRNRAPLDDSGMPKDRFSAEMPDATLATLKIQPSEPRDSAVYFCASVLGQMNTEAFFGQGTRLTVV.